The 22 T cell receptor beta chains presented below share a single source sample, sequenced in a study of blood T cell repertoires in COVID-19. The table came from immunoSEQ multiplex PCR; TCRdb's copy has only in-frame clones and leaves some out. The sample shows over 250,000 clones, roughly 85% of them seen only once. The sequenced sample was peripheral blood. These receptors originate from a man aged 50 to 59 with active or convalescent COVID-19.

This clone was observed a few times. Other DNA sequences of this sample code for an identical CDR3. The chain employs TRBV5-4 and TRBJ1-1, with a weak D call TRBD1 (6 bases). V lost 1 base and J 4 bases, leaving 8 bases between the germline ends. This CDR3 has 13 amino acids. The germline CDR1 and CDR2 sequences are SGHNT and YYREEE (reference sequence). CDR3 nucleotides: TGTGCCAGCAGCTTGCAAGGGGGCACTGAAGCTTTCTTT. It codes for CASSLQGGTEAFF. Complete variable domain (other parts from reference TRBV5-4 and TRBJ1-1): ETGVTQSPTHLIKTRGQQVTLRCSSQSGHNTVSWYQQALGQGPQFIFQYYREEENGRGNFPPRFSGLQFPNYSSELNVNALELDDSALYLCASSLQGGTEAFFGQGTRLTVV.

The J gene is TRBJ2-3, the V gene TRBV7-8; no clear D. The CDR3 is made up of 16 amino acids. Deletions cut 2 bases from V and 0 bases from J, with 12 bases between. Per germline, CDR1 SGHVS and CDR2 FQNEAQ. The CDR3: CASSLKRLPSTDTQYF. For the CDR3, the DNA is TGTGCCAGCAGCTTAAAGAGGCTTCCTAGCACAGATACGCAGTATTTT.

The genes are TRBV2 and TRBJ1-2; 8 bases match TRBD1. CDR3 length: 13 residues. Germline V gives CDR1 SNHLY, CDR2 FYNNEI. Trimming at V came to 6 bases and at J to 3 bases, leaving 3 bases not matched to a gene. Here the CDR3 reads CASSPQGDYGYTF. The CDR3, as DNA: TGTGCCAGCAGCCCACAGGGGGACTATGGCTACACCTTC.

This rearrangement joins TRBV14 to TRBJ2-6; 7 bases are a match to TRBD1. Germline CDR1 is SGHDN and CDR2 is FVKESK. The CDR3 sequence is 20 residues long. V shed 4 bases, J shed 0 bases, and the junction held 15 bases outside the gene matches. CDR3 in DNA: TGTGCCAGCAGCCCTCCCCTGGCCGGACAGGCCTTCTCTGGGGCCAACGTCCTGACTTTC. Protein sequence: CASSPPLAGQAFSGANVLTF.

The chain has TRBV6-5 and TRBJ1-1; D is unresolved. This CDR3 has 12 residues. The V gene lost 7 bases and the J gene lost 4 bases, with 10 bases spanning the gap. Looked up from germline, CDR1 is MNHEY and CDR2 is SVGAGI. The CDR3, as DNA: TGTGCCAGCACCTTTTCGGGCACTGAAGCTTTCTTT. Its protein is CASTFSGTEAFF.

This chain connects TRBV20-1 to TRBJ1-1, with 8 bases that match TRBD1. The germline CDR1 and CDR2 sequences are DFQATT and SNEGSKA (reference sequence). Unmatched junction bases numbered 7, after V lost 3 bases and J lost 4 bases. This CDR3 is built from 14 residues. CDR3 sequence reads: CSASPQGVVTEAFF. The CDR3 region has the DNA TGCAGTGCTAGTCCACAGGGGGTGGTCACTGAAGCTTTCTTT.

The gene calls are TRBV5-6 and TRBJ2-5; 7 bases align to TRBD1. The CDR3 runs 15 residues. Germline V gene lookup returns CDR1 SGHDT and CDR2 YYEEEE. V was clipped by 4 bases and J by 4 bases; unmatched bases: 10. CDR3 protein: CASSGRQGWGETQYF. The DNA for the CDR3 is TGTGCCAGCAGCGGCCGACAGGGCTGGGGAGAGACCCAGTACTTC.

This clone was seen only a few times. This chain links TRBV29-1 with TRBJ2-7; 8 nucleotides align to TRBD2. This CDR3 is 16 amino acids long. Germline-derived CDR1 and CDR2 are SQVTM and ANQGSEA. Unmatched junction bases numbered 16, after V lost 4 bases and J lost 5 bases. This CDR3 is CSVGWRGASGVDEQYF. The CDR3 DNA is TGCAGCGTTGGTTGGCGGGGGGCTTCTGGGGTCGACGAGCAGTACTTC.

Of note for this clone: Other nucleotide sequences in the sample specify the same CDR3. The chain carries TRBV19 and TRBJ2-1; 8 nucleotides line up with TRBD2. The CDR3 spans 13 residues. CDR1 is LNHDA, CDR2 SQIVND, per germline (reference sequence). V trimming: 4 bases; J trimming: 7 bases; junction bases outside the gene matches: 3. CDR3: CASSNGRGNEQFF. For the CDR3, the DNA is TGTGCCAGTAGTAACGGGAGGGGAAATGAGCAGTTCTTC.

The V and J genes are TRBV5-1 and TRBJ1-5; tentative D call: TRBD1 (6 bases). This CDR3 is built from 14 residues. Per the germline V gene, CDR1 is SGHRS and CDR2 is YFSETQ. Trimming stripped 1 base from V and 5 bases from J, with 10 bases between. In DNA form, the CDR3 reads TGCGCCAGCAGCTTGTGGGGGCGGGATCAGCCCCAGCATTTT. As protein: CASSLWGRDQPQHF.

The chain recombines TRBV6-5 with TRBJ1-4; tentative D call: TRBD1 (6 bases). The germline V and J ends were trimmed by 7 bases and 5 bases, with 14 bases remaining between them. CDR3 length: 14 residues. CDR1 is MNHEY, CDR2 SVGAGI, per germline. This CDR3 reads CASTPRRGNEKLFF. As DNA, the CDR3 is TGTGCCAGCACCCCCCGCAGGGGAAATGAAAAACTGTTTTTT.

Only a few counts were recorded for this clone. The CDR3 protein is CASSRTSGSGGELFF. DNA of the CDR3: TGTGCCAGCAGTCGGACTAGCGGGTCCGGCGGGGAGCTGTTTTTT. The genes are TRBV6-6 and TRBJ2-2, with 11 bases matching TRBD2. V lost 5 bases and J lost 7; bases outside the gene matches: 6. The CDR3 has 15 residues. From germline, CDR1 is MNHNY and CDR2 SVGAGI (reference sequence).

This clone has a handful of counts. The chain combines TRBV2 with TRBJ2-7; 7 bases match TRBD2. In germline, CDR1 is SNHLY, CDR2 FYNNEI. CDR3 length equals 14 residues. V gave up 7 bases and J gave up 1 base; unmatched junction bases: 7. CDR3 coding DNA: TGTGCCAGCACCTCCGGGACTATGTCCTACGAGCAGTACTTC. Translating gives CASTSGTMSYEQYF. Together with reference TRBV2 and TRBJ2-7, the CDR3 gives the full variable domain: EPEVTQTPSHQVTQMGQEVILRCVPISNHLYFYWYRQILGQKVEFLVSFYNNEISEKSEIFDDQFSVERPDGSNFTLKIRSTKLEDSAMYFCASTSGTMSYEQYFGPGTRLTVT.

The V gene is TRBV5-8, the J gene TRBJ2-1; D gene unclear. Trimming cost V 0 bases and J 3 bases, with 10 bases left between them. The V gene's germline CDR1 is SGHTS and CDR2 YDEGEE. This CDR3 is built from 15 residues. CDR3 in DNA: TGTGCCAGCAGCTTGGGGCAGATCTTCTACAATGAGCAGTTCTTC. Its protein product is CASSLGQIFYNEQFF.

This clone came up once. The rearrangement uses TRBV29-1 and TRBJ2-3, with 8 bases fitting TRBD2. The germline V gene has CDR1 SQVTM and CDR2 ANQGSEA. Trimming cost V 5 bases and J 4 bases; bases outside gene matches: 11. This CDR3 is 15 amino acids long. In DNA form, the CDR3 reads TGCAGCGTTCGGGATGGGACTAGGGGCGCAGATACGCAGTATTTT. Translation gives CSVRDGTRGADTQYF.

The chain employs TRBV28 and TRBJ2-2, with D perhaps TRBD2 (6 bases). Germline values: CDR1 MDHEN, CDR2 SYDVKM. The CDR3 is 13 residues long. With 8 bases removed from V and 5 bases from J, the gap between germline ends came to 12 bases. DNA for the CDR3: TGTGCCAGCCGGAGGGTAGGGACCGGGGAGCTGTTTTTT. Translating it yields CASRRVGTGELFF.

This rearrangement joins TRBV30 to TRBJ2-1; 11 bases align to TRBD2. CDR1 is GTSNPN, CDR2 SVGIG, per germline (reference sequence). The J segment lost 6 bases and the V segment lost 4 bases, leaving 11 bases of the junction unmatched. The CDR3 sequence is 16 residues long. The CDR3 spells CAWTSLSGRAINEQFF. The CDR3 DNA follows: TGTGCCTGGACCAGCCTTAGCGGGAGGGCCATCAATGAGCAGTTCTTC.

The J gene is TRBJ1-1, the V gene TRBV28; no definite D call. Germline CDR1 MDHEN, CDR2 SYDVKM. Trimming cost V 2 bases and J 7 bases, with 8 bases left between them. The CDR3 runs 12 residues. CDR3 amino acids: CASSLMALEAFF. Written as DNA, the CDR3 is TGTGCCAGCAGTTTAATGGCTCTTGAAGCTTTCTTT. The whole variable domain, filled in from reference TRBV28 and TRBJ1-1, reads DVKVTQSSRYLVKRTGEKVFLECVQDMDHENMFWYRQDPGLGLRLIYFSYDVKMKEKGDIPEGYSVSREKKERFSLILESASTNQTSMYLCASSLMALEAFFGQGTRLTVV.

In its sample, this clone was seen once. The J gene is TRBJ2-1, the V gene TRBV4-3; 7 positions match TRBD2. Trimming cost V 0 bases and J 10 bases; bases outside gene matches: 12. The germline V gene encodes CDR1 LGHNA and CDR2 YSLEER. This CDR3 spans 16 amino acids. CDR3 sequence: CASSQEAGLGRGEQFF. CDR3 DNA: TGCGCCAGCAGCCAAGAAGCGGGATTGGGACGAGGCGAGCAGTTCTTC.

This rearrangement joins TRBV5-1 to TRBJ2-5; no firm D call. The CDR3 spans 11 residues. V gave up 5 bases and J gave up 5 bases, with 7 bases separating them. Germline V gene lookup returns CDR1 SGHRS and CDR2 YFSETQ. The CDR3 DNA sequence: TGCGCCAGCAGTGAACATGAGACCCAGTACTTC. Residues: CASSEHETQYF.

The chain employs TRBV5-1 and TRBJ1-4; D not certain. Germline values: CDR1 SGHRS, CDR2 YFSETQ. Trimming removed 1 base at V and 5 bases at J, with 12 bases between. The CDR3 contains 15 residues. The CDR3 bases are TGCGCCAGCAGCTTGTTTCAGGATCGCAATGAAAAACTGTTTTTT. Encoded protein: CASSLFQDRNEKLFF. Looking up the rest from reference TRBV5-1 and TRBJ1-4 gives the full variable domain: KAGVTQTPRYLIKTRGQQVTLSCSPISGHRSVSWYQQTPGQGLQFLFEYFSETQRNKGNFPGRFSGRQFSNSRSEMNVSTLELGDSALYLCASSLFQDRNEKLFFGSGTQLSVL.

The CDR3 sequence: CASSENGGRRLNEKLFF. In DNA, the CDR3 is TGTGCCAGCAGCGAAAATGGGGGCAGGCGGCTTAATGAAAAACTGTTTTTT. The rearrangement links TRBV21-1 to TRBJ1-4; TRBD1 is the table's D call and was not checked against the DNA. TRBV21-1 is assigned pseudogene status. This CDR3 comprises 17 residues.